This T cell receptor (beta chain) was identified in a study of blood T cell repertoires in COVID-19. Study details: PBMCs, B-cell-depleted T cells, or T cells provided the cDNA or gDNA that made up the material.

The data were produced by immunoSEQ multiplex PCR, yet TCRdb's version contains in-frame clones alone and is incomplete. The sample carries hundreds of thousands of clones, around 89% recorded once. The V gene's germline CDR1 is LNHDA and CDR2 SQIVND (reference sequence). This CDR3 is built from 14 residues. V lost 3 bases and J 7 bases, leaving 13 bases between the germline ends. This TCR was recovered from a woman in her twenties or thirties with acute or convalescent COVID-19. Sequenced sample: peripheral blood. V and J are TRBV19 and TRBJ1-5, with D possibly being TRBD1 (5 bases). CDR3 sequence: CASSIRGEIQPQHF. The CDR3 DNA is TGTGCCAGTAGTATCCGGGGGGAGATACAGCCCCAGCATTTT.